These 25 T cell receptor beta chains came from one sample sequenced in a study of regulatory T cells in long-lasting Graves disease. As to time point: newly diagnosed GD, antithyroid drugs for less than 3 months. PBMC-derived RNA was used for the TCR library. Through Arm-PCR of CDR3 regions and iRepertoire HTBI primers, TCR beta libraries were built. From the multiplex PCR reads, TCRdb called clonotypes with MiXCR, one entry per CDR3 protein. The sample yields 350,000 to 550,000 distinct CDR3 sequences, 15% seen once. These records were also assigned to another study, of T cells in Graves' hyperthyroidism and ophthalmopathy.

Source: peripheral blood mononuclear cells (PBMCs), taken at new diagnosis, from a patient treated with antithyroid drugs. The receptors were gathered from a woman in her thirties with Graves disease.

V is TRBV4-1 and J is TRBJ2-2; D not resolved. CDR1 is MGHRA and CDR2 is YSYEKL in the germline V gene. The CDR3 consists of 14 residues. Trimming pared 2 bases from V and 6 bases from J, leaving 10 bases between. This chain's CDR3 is CASSQSERAGELFF. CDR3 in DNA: TGCGCCAGCAGCCAATCGGAACGGGCCGGGGAGCTGTTTTTT.

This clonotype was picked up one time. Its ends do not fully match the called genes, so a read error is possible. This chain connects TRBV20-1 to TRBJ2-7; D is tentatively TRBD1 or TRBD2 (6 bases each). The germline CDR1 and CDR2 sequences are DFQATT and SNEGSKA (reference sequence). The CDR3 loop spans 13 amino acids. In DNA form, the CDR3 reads TGCAGTGCCCCCGACAGGACGGACTACGAGCGGTACTTC. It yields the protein CSAPDRTDYERYF.

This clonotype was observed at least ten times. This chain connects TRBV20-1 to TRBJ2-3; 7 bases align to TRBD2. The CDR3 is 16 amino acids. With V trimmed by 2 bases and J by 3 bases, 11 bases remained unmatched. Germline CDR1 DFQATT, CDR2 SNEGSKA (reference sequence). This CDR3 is CSARTPAGLGTDTQYF. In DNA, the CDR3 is TGCAGTGCTAGAACCCCGGCAGGACTAGGTACAGATACGCAGTATTTT.

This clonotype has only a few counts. DNA of the CDR3: TGCGCCAGCAGCTTGGCCTCCCTTAGCGGGAGCGGGTACAATGAGCAGTTCTTC. Its translation is CASSLASLSGSGYNEQFF. The gene calls are TRBV5-1 and TRBJ2-1; 9 nucleotides line up with TRBD2. Germline V CDR1 and CDR2: SGHRS, YFSETQ. The length of the CDR3 is 18 residues. V gave up 0 bases and J gave up 4 bases; unmatched junction bases: 11.

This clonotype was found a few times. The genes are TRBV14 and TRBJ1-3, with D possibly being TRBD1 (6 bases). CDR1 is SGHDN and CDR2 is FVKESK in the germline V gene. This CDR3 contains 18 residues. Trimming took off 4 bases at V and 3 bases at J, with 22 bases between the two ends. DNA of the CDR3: TGTGCCAGCAGCCCCTTCTCCCCTGGGGGGGGCTTTGGAAACACCATATATTTT. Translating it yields CASSPFSPGGGFGNTIYF. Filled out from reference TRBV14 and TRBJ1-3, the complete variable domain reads EAGVTQFPSHSVIEKGQTVTLRCDPISGHDNLYWYRRVMGKEIKFLLHFVKESKQDESGMPNNRFLAERTGGTYSTLKVQPAELEDSGVYFCASSPFSPGGGFGNTIYFGEGSWLTVV.

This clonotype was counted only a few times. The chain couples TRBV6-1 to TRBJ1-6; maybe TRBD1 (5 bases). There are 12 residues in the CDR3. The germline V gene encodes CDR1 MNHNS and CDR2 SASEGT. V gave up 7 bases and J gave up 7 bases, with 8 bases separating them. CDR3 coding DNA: TGTGCCAGCACACGGGGGAATTCACCCCTCCACTTT. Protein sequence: CASTRGNSPLHF.

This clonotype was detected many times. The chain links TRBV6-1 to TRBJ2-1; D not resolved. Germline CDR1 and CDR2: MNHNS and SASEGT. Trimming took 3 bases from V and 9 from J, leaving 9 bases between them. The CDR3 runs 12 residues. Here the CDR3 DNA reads TGTGCCAGCAGTGATCTGAGTCCTGAGCAGTTCTTC. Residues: CASSDLSPEQFF.

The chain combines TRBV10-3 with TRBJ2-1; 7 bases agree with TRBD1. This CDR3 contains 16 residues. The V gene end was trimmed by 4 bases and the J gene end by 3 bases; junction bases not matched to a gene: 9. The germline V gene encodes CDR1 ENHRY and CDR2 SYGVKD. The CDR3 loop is CAISVSEGGNYNEQFF. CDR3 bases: TGTGCCATCAGTGTCAGCGAAGGGGGCAACTACAATGAGCAGTTCTTC.

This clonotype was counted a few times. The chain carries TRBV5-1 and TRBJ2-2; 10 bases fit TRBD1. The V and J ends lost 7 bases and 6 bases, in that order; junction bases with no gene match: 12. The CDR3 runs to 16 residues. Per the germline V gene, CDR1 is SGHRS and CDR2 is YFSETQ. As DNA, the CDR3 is TGCGCCAGCCGCCTGGGGTCGGGACAGGGGTCCGGGGAGCTGTTTTTT. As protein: CASRLGSGQGSGELFF.

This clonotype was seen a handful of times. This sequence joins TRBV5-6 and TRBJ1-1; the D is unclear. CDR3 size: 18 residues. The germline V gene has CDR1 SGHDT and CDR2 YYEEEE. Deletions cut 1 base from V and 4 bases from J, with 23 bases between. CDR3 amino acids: CASSLPSGAGLKGTEAFF. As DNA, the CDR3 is TGTGCCAGCAGCTTGCCCTCCGGCGCAGGCCTTAAGGGCACTGAAGCTTTCTTT. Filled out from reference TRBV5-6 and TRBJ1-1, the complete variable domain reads DAGVTQSPTHLIKTRGQQVTLRCSPKSGHDTVSWYQQALGQGPQFIFQYYEEEERQRGNFPDRFSGHQFPNYSSELNVNALLLGDSALYLCASSLPSGAGLKGTEAFFGQGTRLTVV.

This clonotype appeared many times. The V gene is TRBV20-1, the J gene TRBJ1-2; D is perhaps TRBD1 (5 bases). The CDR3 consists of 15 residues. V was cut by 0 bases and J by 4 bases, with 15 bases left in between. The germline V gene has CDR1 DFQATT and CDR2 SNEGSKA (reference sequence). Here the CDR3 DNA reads TGCAGTGCTAGAGATCCCGAGGGGCTCGGCTATGGCTACACCTTC. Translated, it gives CSARDPEGLGYGYTF.

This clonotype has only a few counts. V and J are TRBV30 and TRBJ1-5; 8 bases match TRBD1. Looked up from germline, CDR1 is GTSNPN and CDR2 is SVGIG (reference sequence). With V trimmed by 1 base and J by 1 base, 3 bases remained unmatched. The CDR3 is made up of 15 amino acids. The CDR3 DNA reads TGTGCCTGGAGTGGACAGGGGAGAAGCAATCAGCCCCAGCATTTT. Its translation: CAWSGQGRSNQPQHF.

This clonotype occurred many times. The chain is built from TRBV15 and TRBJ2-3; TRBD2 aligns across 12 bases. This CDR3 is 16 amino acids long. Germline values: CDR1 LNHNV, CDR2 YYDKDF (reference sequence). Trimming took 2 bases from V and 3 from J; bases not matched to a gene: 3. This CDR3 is CATSRPGLAGTDTQYF. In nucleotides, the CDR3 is TGTGCCACCAGCAGACCCGGACTAGCGGGAACAGATACGCAGTATTTT.

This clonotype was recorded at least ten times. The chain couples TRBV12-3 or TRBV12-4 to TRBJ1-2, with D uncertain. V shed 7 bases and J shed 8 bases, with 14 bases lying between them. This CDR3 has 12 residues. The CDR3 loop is CASTLSSAGYTF. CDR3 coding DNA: TGTGCCAGCACGTTATCCAGCGCCGGCTACACCTTC.

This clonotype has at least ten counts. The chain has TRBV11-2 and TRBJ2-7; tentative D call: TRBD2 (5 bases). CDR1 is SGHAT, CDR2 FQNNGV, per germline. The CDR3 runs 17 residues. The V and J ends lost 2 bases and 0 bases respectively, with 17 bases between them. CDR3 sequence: CASSLYASSAGSYEQYF. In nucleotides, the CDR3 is TGTGCCAGCAGCTTATACGCGAGCTCGGCGGGCTCCTACGAGCAGTACTTC.

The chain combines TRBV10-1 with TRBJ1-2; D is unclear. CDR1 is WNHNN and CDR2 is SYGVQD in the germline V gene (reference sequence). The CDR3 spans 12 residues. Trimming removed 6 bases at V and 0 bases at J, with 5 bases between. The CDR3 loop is CASRRANYGYTF. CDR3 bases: TGCGCCAGCAGGAGAGCTAACTATGGCTACACCTTC.

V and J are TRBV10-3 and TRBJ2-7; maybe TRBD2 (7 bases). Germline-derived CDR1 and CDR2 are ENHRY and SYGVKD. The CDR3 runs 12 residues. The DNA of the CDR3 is TGTGCAGGGGGGGAGGACTCCTACGAGCAGTACTTC. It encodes CAGGEDSYEQYF.

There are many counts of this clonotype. CDR3 DNA sequence: TGTGCCAGCAGCTTCCCGGGGGACCTCCAAGAGACCCAGTACTTC. It encodes CASSFPGDLQETQYF. This chain uses TRBV11-2 with TRBJ2-5; D might be TRBD2 (6 bases). The CDR3 extends over 15 amino acids. CDR1 SGHAT and CDR2 FQNNGV come from the germline V gene. Trimming stripped 3 bases from V and 1 base from J, with 12 bases between.

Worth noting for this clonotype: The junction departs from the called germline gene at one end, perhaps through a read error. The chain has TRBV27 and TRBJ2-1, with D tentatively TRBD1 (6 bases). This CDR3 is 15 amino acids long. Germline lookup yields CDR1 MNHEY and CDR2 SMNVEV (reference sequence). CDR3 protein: CANSLTGWSYNEQFF. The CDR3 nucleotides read TGTGCCAACAGTTTAACAGGGTGGTCCTACAATGAGCAGTTCTTC.

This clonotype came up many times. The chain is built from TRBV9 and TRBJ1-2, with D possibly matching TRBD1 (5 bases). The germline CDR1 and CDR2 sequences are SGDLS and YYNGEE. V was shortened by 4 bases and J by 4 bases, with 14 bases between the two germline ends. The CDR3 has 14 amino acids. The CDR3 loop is CASSTGLLGYGYTF. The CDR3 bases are TGTGCCAGCAGCACGGGGCTCCTTGGCTATGGCTACACCTTC.

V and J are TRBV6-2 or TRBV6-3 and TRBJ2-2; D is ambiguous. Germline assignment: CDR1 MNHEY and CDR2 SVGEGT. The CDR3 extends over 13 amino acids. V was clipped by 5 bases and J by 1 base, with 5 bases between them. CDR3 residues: CASSDKNTGELFF. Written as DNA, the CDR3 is TGTGCCAGCAGTGACAAGAACACCGGGGAGCTGTTTTTT.

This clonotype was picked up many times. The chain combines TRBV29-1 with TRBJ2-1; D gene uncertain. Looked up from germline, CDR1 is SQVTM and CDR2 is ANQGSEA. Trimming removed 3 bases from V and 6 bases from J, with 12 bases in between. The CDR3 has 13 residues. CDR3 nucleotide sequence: TGCAGCGTTGATTTAGCACTTACCAATGAGCAGTTCTTC. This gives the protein CSVDLALTNEQFF.

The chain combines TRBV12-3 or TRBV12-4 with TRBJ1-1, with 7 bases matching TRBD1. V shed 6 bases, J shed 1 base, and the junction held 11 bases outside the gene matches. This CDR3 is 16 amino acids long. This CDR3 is CASSQRQGLGNTEAFF. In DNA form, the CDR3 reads TGTGCCAGCAGCCAGAGACAGGGATTAGGGAACACTGAAGCTTTCTTT.

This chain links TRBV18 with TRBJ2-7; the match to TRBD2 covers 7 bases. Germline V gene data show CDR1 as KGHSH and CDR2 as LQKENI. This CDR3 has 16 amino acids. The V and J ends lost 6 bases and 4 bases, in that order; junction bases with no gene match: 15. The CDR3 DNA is TGTGCCAGCTCGCCCACCGGGACTACCACCTATTACGAGCAGTACTTC. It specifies CASSPTGTTTYYEQYF. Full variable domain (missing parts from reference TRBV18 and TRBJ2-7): NAGVMQNPRHLVRRRGQEARLRCSPMKGHSHVYWYRQLPEEGLKFMVYLQKENIIDESGMPKERFSAEFPKEGPSILRIQQVVRGDSAAYFCASSPTGTTTYYEQYFGPGTRLTVT.

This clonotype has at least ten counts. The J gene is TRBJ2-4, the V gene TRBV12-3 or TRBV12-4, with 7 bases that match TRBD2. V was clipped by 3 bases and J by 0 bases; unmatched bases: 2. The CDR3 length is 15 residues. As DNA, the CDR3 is TGTGCCAGCAGTTTTGTAGCGGGAGCCAAAAACATTCAGTACTTC. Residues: CASSFVAGAKNIQYF.